The TCR beta chain under discussion was sequenced for a study of cytomegalovirus exposure and HLA in healthy donors. Comments on this clone: The antigen remains unidentified.

J lost 6 bases, V lost 3 bases, and 12 bases had no gene match. The CDR3 runs to 16 residues. Germline CDR1 is SGHRS and CDR2 is YFSETQ. The PCR employed 60 Vbeta primers together with 13 Jbeta primers. Clones were sequenced by immunoSEQ multiplex PCR, and TCRdb holds only the in-frame ones, with some missing. The repertoire shows under 150,000 clones; the top ten hold about 1.6%. General study results and limits: Being indistinguishable, some V segments were excluded, TRBV6-2 and TRBV6-3 among them. Researchers reported from a later analysis that most CMV-associated TCR beta chains appeared HLA-restricted.

The receptor comes from a woman in her forties in good health and CMV-seronegative. The chain carries TRBV5-1 and TRBJ1-2; 9 bases fit TRBD1. The sample consisted of PBMCs. Here the CDR3 DNA reads TGCGCCAGCAGCTCCGGGACAGGGCTTCGGGGAGATGGCTACACCTTC. Its protein is CASSSGTGLRGDGYTF.